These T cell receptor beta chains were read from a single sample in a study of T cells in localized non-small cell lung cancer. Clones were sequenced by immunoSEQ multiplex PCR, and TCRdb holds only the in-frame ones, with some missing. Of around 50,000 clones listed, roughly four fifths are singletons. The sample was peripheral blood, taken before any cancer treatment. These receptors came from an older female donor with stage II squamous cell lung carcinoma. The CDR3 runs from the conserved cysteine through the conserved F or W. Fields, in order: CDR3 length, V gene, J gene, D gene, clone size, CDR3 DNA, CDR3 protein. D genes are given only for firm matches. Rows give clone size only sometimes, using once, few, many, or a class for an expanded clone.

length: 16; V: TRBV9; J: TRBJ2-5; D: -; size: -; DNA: TGTGCCAGCAGCCCCTCGGGCAGTTGGTACCAAGAGACCCAGTACTTC; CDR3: CASSPSGSWYQETQYF
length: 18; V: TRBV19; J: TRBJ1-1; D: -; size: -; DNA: TGTGCCAGTACCCCTAAACCAGGGCACTGGGCGATGAACACTGAAGCTTTCTTT; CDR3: CASTPKPGHWAMNTEAFF
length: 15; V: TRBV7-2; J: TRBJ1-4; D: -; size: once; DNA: TGTGCCAGCAGCGAATCAGGGGCAACTAATGAAAAACTGTTTTTT; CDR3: CASSESGATNEKLFF
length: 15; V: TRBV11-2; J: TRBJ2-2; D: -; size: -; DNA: TGTGCCAGCAGCTTAGAACAGTCACGCACCGGGGAGCTGTTTTTT; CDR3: CASSLEQSRTGELFF
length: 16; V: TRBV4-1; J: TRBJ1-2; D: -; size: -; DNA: TGCGCCAGCAGCCAAGGTTCCGGGGGGCCTAACTATGGCTACACCTTC; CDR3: CASSQGSGGPNYGYTF
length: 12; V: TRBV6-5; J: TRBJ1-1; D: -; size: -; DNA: TGTGCCAGCAGACCCACAGGGAGGGGAGCTTTCTTT; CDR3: CASRPTGRGAFF
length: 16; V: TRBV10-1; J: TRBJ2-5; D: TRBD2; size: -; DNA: TGCGCCAGCAGTGACAGGACTAGCGGGGGCCGGGAGACCCAGTACTTC; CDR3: CASSDRTSGGRETQYF
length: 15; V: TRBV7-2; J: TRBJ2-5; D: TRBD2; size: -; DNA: TGTGCCAGCAGCTCCCGGGTAGCGGGGATGGAGACCCAGTACTTC; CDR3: CASSSRVAGMETQYF
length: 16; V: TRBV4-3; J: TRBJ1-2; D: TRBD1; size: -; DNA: TGCGCCAGCAGCCAAGAAACGGCAGGGGGCGCCGGGGGCTACACCTTC; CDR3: CASSQETAGGAGGYTF
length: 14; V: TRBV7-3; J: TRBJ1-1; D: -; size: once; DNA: TGTGCCAGCAGCTTAGGACAGTTGAACACTGAAGCTTTCTTT; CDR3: CASSLGQLNTEAFF
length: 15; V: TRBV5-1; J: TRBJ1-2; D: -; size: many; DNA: -; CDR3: CASSSSGALSDGYTF
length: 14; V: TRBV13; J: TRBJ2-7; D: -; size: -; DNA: TGTGCCAGCAGCTTACAGGGGATTTTTTACGAGCAGTACTTC; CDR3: CASSLQGIFYEQYF